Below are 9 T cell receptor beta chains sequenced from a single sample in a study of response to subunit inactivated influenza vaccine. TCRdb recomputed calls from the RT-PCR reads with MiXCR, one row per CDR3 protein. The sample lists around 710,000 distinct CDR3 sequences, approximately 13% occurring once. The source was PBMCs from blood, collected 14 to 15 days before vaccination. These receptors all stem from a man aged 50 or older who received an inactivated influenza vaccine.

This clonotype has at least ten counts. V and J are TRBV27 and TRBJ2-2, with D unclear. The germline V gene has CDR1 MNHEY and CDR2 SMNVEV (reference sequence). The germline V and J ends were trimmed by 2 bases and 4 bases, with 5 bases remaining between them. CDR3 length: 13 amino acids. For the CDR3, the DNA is TGTGCCAGCAGTTTAATCCTCACCGGGGAGCTGTTTTTT. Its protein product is CASSLILTGELFF.

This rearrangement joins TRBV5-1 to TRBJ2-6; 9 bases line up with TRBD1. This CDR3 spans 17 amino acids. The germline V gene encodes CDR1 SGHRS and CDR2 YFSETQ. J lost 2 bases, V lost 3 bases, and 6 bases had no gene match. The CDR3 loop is CASSSGTGSPGANVLTF. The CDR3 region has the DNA TGCGCCAGCAGCTCCGGGACAGGGTCTCCTGGGGCCAACGTCCTGACTTTC.

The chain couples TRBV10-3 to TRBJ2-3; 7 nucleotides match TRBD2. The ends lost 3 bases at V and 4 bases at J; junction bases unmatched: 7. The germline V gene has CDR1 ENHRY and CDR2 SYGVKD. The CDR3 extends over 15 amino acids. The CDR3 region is CAISEGTAGADTQYF. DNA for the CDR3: TGTGCCATCAGTGAAGGGACCGCGGGGGCAGATACGCAGTATTTT.

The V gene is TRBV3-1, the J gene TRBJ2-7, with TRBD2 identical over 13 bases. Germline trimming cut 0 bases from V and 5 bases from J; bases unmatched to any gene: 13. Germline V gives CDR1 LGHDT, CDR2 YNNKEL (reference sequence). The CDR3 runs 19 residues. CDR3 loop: CASSQDLLAGGVLRDEQYF. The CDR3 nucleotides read TGTGCCAGCAGCCAAGATCTACTAGCGGGAGGGGTACTCCGGGACGAGCAGTACTTC.

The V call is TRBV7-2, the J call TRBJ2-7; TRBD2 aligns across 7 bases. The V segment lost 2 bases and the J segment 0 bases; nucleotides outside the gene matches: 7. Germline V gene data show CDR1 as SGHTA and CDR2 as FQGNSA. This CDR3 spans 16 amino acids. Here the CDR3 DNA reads TGTGCCAGCAGCTTAAGGGAGGGCCTCAGCTCCTACGAGCAGTACTTC. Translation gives CASSLREGLSSYEQYF.

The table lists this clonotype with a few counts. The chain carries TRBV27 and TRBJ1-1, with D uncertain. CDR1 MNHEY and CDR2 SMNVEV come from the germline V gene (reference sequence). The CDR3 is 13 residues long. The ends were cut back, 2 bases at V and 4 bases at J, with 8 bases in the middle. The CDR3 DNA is TGTGCCAGCAGTTTAGCGTTGCGCACTGAAGCTTTCTTT. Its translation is CASSLALRTEAFF.

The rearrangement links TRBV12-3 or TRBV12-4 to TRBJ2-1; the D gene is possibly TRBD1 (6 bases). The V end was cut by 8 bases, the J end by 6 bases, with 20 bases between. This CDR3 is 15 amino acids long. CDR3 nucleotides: TGTGCCAGCTCCTTTGCCTGGGGGCGCGGCAATGAGCAGTTCTTC. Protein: CASSFAWGRGNEQFF.

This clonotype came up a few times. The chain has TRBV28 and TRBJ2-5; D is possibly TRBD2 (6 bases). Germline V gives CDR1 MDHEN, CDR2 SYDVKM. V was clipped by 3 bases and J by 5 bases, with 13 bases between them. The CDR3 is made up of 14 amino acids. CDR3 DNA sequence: TGTGCCAGCAGTTTGGCAGGGAGGATCGAGACCCAGTACTTC. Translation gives CASSLAGRIETQYF. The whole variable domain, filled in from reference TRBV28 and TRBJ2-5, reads DVKVTQSSRYLVKRTGEKVFLECVQDMDHENMFWYRQDPGLGLRLIYFSYDVKMKEKGDIPEGYSVSREKKERFSLILESASTNQTSMYLCASSLAGRIETQYFGPGTRLLVL.

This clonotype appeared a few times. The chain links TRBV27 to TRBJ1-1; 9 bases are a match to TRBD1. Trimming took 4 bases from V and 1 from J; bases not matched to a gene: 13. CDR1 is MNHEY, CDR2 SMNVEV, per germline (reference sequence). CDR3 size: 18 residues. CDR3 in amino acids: CASSSTHRGLNRNTEAFF. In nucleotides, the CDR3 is TGTGCCAGCAGTTCCACTCACAGGGGGCTAAATCGGAACACTGAAGCTTTCTTT.